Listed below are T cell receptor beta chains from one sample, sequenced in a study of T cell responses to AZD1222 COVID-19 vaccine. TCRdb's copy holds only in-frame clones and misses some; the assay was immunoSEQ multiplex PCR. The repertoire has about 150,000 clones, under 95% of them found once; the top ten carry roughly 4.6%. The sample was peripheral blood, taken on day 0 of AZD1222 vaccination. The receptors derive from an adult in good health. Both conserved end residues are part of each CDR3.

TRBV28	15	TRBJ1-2	CASSFGDRVNYGYTF
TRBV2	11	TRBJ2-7	CASSASYEQYF
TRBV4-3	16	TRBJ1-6	CASSQGEAGYNSPLHF
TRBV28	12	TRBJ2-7	CASSLLAYEQYF
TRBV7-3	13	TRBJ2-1	CASSLTRSNEQFF
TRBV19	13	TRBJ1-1	CASSPTGGAEAFF
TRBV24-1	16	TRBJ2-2	CATSDPGFRGTGELFF
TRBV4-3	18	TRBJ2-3	CASSQDRLAGGGTDTQYF
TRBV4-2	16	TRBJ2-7	CASSQHSGRGSYEQYF
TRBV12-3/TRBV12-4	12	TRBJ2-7	CASSMASYEQYF
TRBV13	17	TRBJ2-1	CASSFGLAASSYNEQFF
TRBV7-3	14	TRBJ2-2	CASSPGLLTGELFF
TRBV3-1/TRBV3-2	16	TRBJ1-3	CASSQGQVLSGNTIYF
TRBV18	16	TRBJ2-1	CASSPPTGDRDNEQFF
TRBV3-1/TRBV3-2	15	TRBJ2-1	CASSQGLAGANEQFF
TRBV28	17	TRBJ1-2	CASSPPGGDTSFYGYTF
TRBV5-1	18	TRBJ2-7	CASSREGTLTSGKYEQYF
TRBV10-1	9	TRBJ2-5	CARQETQYF
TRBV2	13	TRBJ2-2	CAVTGQGAGELFF
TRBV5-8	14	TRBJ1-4	CASSFGGVGEKLFF
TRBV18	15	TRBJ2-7	CASSPAWTGRGEQYF
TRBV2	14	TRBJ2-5	CASSGSTDQETQYF
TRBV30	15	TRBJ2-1	CAWSVDSFKYNEQFF
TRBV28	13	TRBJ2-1	CANKREGYNEQFF
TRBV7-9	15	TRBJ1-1	CASSPPGYLNTEAFF
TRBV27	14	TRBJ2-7	CASSPSFSSYEQYF
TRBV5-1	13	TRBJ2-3	CASSLGNTDTQYF
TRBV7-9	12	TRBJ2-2	CASGSGSGELFF
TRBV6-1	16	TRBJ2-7	CASSVTGTPSSYEQYF
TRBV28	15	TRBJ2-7	CASSLYGENSYEQYF
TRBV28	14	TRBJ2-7	CASSPHPAERGRSF
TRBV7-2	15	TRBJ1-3	CASSLVQGAGNTIYF
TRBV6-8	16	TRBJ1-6	CATSSMGQLKGGPLHF
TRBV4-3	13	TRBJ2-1	CASSQGGADEQFF
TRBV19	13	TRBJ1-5	CASEDGPNQPQHF
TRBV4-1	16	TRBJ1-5	CASSQEGEYSNQPQHF
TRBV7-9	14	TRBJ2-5	CASSSSWGEETQYF
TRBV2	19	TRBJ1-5	CASSDLIFGPTKSNQPQHF
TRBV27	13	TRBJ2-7	CASRRQGVNEQYF
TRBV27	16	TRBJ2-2	CASSLKVAGFTGELFF
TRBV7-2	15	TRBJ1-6	CASSPSGGFNSPLHF
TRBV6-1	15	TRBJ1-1	CASSESLLMNTEAFF